The 23 T cell receptor beta chains below were found in one sample sequenced in a study of Ad26.COV2.S vaccination and SARS-CoV-2 variants. Treatment denoted: roughly 19 received Ad26.COV2.S at low or high dose, single or two shots; 5 received placebo; per-sample allocation not given. Sampling took place 63 days after the first vaccine or placebo injection. TCRdb keeps only in-frame clones here, not all; method: immunoSEQ multiplex PCR. The repertoire consists of more than 400,000 clones, with around 92% occurring once and the leading ten covering 1.5% to 2%. Sequenced material: peripheral blood, taken in a trial of Ad26.COV2.S vaccine versus placebo. The receptors come from a person aged 18-60 years who received the Ad26.COV2.S COVID-19 vaccine or a placebo.

The chain is built from TRBV28 and TRBJ2-1; 8 bases match TRBD1. V dropped 5 bases and J dropped 2; count of bases not matched to a gene: 14. Germline values: CDR1 MDHEN, CDR2 SYDVKM. There are 18 residues in the CDR3. CDR3: CASSLGAARTGPYNEQFF. The DNA of the CDR3 is TGTGCCAGCAGTCTTGGGGCAGCCCGGACAGGGCCCTACAATGAGCAGTTCTTC.

This chain uses TRBV7-2 with TRBJ1-2; D possibly corresponds to TRBD1 (6 bases). Trimming stripped 5 bases from V and 6 bases from J, with 19 bases between. Germline assignment: CDR1 SGHTA and CDR2 FQGNSA. This CDR3 comprises 15 residues. CDR3 sequence (DNA): TGTGCCAGCAGCACGACTAGTGCACAGGGTAATGGCTACACCTTC. Its protein is CASSTTSAQGNGYTF. The full variable domain, rest sourced from reference TRBV7-2 and TRBJ1-2, is GAGVSQSPSNKVTEKGKDVELRCDPISGHTALYWYRQSLGQGLEFLIYFQGNSAPDKSGLPSDRFSAERTGGSVSTLTIQRTQQEDSAVYLCASSTTSAQGNGYTFGSGTRLTVV.

This clone was seen more than once but under ten times. J is TRBJ2-2 and V is TRBV24-1, with 10 bases identical to TRBD1. Germline V gene data show CDR1 as KGHDR and CDR2 as SFDVKD. After removal of 7 bases from V and 3 bases from J, the junction contained 19 bases not matched to a gene. The CDR3 contains 20 residues. CDR3 sequence reads: CATSRGFRQGAGADTGELFF. The CDR3 DNA reads TGTGCCACCAGCAGGGGCTTTCGACAGGGGGCAGGGGCTGACACCGGGGAGCTGTTTTTT.

In nucleotides, the CDR3 is TGTGCCAGCAGCGTAGATTGGCAGATTCGTGGCTACACCTTC. Its protein product is CASSVDWQIRGYTF. The chain links TRBV2 to TRBJ1-2; D gene unclear. Trimming removed 6 bases at V and 7 bases at J, with 18 bases between. The CDR3 totals 14 residues. From germline, CDR1 is SNHLY and CDR2 FYNNEI.

V gene TRBV5-1 combines with J gene TRBJ2-7; D possibly matches TRBD1 or TRBD2 (5 bases each). In germline, CDR1 is SGHRS, CDR2 YFSETQ. The CDR3 runs to 15 residues. The V gene lost 5 bases and the J gene lost 0 bases, with 15 bases spanning the gap. CDR3 bases: TGCGCCAGCAGTTACTGGGACGGTCGCTCCTACGAGCAGTACTTC. Translated, it gives CASSYWDGRSYEQYF. The full variable domain, in which reference TRBV5-1 and TRBJ2-7 provide the parts outside the CDR3, is KAGVTQTPRYLIKTRGQQVTLSCSPISGHRSVSWYQQTPGQGLQFLFEYFSETQRNKGNFPGRFSGRQFSNSRSEMNVSTLELGDSALYLCASSYWDGRSYEQYFGPGTRLTVT.

CDR3 bases: TGTGCCTGGAGTGTTGATACGCAGTATTTT. Residues: CAWSVDTQYF. The chain combines TRBV30 with TRBJ2-3; D uncertain. From germline, CDR1 is GTSNPN and CDR2 SVGIG (reference sequence). The CDR3 extends over 10 amino acids. V gave up 0 bases and J gave up 6 bases, with 1 base separating them.

CDR3 residues: CASSDAKGGTEAFF. The CDR3 DNA reads as TGTGCCAGCAGTGACGCCAAGGGCGGGACTGAAGCTTTCTTT. V usage is TRBV6-4 and J usage is TRBJ1-1; D is ambiguous. This CDR3 has 14 residues. With 2 bases removed from V and 5 bases from J, the gap between germline ends came to 12 bases. The V gene's germline CDR1 is MRHNA and CDR2 SNTAGT.

The chain employs TRBV27 and TRBJ1-2, with D possibly TRBD1 on 5 matching bases. Per germline, CDR1 MNHEY and CDR2 SMNVEV (reference sequence). There are 13 residues in the CDR3. Deletions cut 3 bases from V and 7 bases from J, with 12 bases between. Here the CDR3 reads CASSFRQTGGYTF. CDR3 nucleotide sequence: TGTGCCAGCAGTTTTCGACAGACGGGTGGCTACACCTTC.

CDR3 in DNA: TGTGCCAGCAGCATTACCGGGACAGGGGGCACAGATACGCAGTATTTT. Translated, it gives CASSITGTGGTDTQYF. The chain links TRBV5-6 to TRBJ2-3, with 10 bases matching TRBD1. The CDR3 spans 16 residues. Germline CDR1 SGHDT, CDR2 YYEEEE. V gave up 4 bases and J gave up 1 base; unmatched junction bases: 6.

The chain recombines TRBV7-2 with TRBJ2-7; D could derive from TRBD1 or TRBD2 (6 bases each). Trimming removed 5 bases at V and 3 bases at J, with 17 bases between. Germline CDR1 and CDR2: SGHTA and FQGNSA. The CDR3 totals 15 residues. The CDR3: CASSVGGALYYEQYF. As DNA, the CDR3 is TGTGCCAGCAGCGTGGGGGGCGCTCTGTACTACGAGCAGTACTTC.

V usage is TRBV24-1 and J usage is TRBJ2-3; TRBD1 or TRBD2 may be the D gene (6 bases each). Germline CDR1 reads KGHDR; CDR2 reads SFDVKD. The V end was cut by 3 bases, the J end by 3 bases, with 12 bases between. The CDR3 loop spans 15 amino acids. This chain's CDR3 is CATSDGRTVTDTQYF. The DNA of the CDR3 is TGTGCCACCAGTGATGGGAGGACAGTAACAGATACGCAGTATTTT.

This rearrangement joins TRBV5-6 to TRBJ2-5; the D gene is possibly TRBD2 (7 bases). The CDR3 loop spans 16 amino acids. The germline V gene encodes CDR1 SGHDT and CDR2 YYEEEE. Deletions cut 0 bases from V and 5 bases from J, with 17 bases between. The CDR3 DNA sequence: TGTGCCAGCAGCTTGGCCCTCGGGGGGCCCGCGGAGACCCAGTACTTC. Translating gives CASSLALGGPAETQYF.

The V gene is TRBV18, the J gene TRBJ1-3; 9 bases agree with TRBD1. With 5 bases clipped from V and 2 bases from J, the junction kept 7 bases outside the gene matches. The CDR3 sequence is 16 residues long. The germline CDR1 and CDR2 sequences are KGHSH and LQKENI. The CDR3 coding sequence is TGTGCCAGCTCAACGAGTACAGGGGGCACTGGAAACACCATATATTTT. Translating it yields CASSTSTGGTGNTIYF. The variable domain in full, completed from reference TRBV18 and TRBJ1-3, reads NAGVMQNPRHLVRRRGQEARLRCSPMKGHSHVYWYRQLPEEGLKFMVYLQKENIIDESGMPKERFSAEFPKEGPSILRIQQVVRGDSAAYFCASSTSTGGTGNTIYFGEGSWLTVV.

The chain recombines TRBV5-1 with TRBJ1-5; D is ambiguous. The V gene lost 1 base and the J gene lost 7 bases, with 12 bases spanning the gap. CDR3 length: 14 residues. Germline V gene lookup returns CDR1 SGHRS and CDR2 YFSETQ. The CDR3 is CASSLNGVAQPQHF. CDR3 in DNA: TGCGCCAGCAGCTTGAATGGTGTGGCCCAGCCCCAGCATTTT.

This chain joins TRBV5-8 and TRBJ2-5, with 9 nucleotides matching TRBD1. The trim removed 4 bases at V and 2 bases at J, leaving 9 bases unmatched. The germline CDR1 and CDR2 sequences are SGHTS and YDEGEE. This CDR3 has 16 amino acids. CDR3 bases: TGTGCCAGCAGCGGGGGGACAGGGACCCAACAAGAGACCCAGTACTTC. It encodes CASSGGTGTQQETQYF.

The gene calls are TRBV6-2 or TRBV6-3 and TRBJ2-5; 7 bases agree with TRBD2. CDR1 is MNHEY and CDR2 is SVGEGT in the germline V gene. V lost 6 bases, J lost 9 bases, and 7 bases stayed unmatched. The length of the CDR3 is 12 residues. CDR3 sequence (DNA): TGTGCCAGCAGCCGCCGGGGGGAGTCCCAGTACTTC. As protein: CASSRRGESQYF.

This chain links TRBV18 with TRBJ1-1; D gene uncertain. This CDR3 is 16 amino acids long. Germline assignment: CDR1 KGHSH and CDR2 LQKENI. The germline V and J ends were trimmed by 5 bases and 4 bases, with 20 bases remaining between them. The CDR3 reads CASSTLSREVRTEAFF. The CDR3 coding sequence is TGTGCCAGCTCAACTTTGAGCCGGGAGGTTCGCACTGAAGCTTTCTTT.

The chain carries TRBV7-2 and TRBJ1-5, with TRBD1 identical over 9 bases. The CDR3 length is 16 residues. With 4 bases clipped from V and 3 bases from J, the junction kept 7 bases outside the gene matches. Per the germline V gene, CDR1 is SGHTA and CDR2 is FQGNSA. As DNA, the CDR3 is TGTGCCAGCAGCTATACAGGGACAGGGTTCAATCAGCCCCAGCATTTT. Protein product: CASSYTGTGFNQPQHF.

CDR3 protein: CASSLGHTNTEAFF. The DNA of the CDR3 is TGTGCCAGCAGTTTGGGACACACAAACACTGAAGCTTTCTTT. V usage is TRBV7-2 and J usage is TRBJ1-1; weak D call: TRBD1 (6 bases). The germline CDR1 and CDR2 sequences are SGHTA and FQGNSA. This CDR3 region has 14 residues. V was cut by 6 bases and J by 2 bases, with 13 bases left in between.

The chain links TRBV4-3 to TRBJ1-1; 8 bases line up with TRBD1. The ends lost 2 bases at V and 7 bases at J; junction bases unmatched: 6. CDR3 length: 14 residues. In germline, CDR1 is LGHNA, CDR2 YSLEER. CDR3 in amino acids: CASSQTGQGNEAFF. As DNA, the CDR3 is TGCGCCAGCAGCCAAACTGGACAGGGAAATGAAGCTTTCTTT.

The rearrangement uses TRBV6-5 and TRBJ2-1; D is possibly TRBD2 (6 bases). Per germline, CDR1 MNHEY and CDR2 SVGAGI. V was cut by 10 bases and J by 0 bases, with 13 bases left in between. The CDR3 is made up of 14 amino acids. The CDR3 here is CATNRGSSYNEQFF. The CDR3 bases are TGTGCCACCAACCGGGGGAGCTCCTACAATGAGCAGTTCTTC.

J is TRBJ1-1 and V is TRBV27, with TRBD1 as a possible D gene (5 bases). This CDR3 has 19 residues. V was trimmed by 6 bases and J by 4 bases, leaving 30 bases between them. Germline assignment: CDR1 MNHEY and CDR2 SMNVEV (reference sequence). In DNA, the CDR3 is TGTGCCAGCAGCCTAGGGGATATAACACTTGGCCAGGGTTCCACTGAAGCTTTCTTT. Amino acids: CASSLGDITLGQGSTEAFF.

The V gene is TRBV10-2, the J gene TRBJ2-1; 8 nucleotides agree with TRBD1. After removal of 6 bases from V and 1 base from J, the junction contained 11 bases not matched to a gene. CDR3 length: 17 residues. Germline V gene sequence: CDR1 WSHSY, CDR2 SAAADI. The CDR3 nucleotides read TGCGCCAGCAGCATTATGTCAGGGGGCGCATCCTACAATGAGCAGTTCTTC. It is translated as CASSIMSGGASYNEQFF.